The source of this TCR beta chain is a study of blood T cells in healthy people across ages. In the study overall: Template switching captured about one barcoded beta molecule per two T cells. The study's findings and limits: The fall in TCR beta diversity per million T cells was roughly linear with age.

The study drew donors from healthy Caucasian individuals in Russia aged roughly 6 to 90. Next came a second PCR, run for about 7 to 12 cycles, which used a sample-barcoded 5' primer along with a J-beta primer mix. A template-switch adaptor containing 12 random nucleotides labeled each cDNA molecule. TCRdb ran MiXCR on the 5' RACE reads and lists one entry per CDR3 protein. The table has about 1,400,000 distinct CDR3 sequences, 55% to 75% seen once. In regard to this clonotype: Its antigen is not known.

In germline, CDR1 is MNHEY, CDR2 SVGAGI. This CDR3 has 14 residues. The V gene end was trimmed by 2 bases and the J gene end by 8 bases; junction bases not matched to a gene: 3. This receptor was obtained from a man aged 18 to 29 in good health. Sequencing used blood. V gene TRBV6-5 combines with J gene TRBJ1-4, with 9 bases aligning to TRBD1. The CDR3 loop reads CASSYRTGDEKLFF. DNA of the CDR3: TGTGCCAGCAGTTACCGGACAGGGGACGAAAAACTGTTTTTT.